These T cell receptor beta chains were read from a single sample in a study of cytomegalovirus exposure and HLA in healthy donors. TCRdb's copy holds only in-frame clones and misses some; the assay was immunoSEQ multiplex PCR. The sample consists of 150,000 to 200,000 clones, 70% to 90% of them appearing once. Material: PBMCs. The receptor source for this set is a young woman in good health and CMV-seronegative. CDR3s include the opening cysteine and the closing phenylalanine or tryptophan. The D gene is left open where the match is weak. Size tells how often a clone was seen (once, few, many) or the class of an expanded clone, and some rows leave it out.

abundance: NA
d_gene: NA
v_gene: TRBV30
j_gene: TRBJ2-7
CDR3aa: CAWSVLGGIYEQYF
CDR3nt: TGTGCCTGGAGTGTACTAGGAGGGATCTACGAGCAGTACTTC

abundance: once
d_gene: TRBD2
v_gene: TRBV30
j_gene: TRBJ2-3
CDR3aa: CAWRPGGASTDTQYF
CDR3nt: TGTGCCTGGCGCCCGGGGGGTGCTAGCACAGATACGCAGTATTTT

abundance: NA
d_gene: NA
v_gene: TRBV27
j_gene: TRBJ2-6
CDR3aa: CASMGAAGANVLTF
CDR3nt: TGTGCCAGCATGGGAGCAGCCGGGGCCAACGTCCTGACTTTC

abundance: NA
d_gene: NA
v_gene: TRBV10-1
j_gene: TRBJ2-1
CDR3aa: CASSRSYNEQFF
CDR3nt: TGCGCCAGCAGCCGTTCCTACAATGAGCAGTTCTTC

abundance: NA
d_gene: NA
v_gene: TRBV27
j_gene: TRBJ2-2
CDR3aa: CASSFMGNTGELFF
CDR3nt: TGTGCCAGCAGTTTTATGGGCAACACCGGGGAGCTGTTTTTT

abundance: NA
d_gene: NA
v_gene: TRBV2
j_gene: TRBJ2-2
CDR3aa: CASSEDRYTGELFF
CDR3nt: TGTGCCAGCAGCGAGGACAGATACACCGGGGAGCTGTTTTTT

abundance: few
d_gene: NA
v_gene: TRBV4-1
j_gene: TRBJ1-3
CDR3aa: CASSQDSREENTIYF
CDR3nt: TGCGCCAGCAGCCAAGATTCCAGGGAGGAAAACACCATATATTTT

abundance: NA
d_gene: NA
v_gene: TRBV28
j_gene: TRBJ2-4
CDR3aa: CASSLPRNIQYF
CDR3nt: TGTGCCAGCAGTTTACCCAGGAACATTCAGTACTTC

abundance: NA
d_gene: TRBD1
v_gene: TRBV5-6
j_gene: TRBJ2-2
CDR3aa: CASSLVTDLWDSAGELFF
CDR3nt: TGTGCCAGCAGCTTGGTAACCGACCTGTGGGACAGCGCCGGGGAGCTGTTTTTT

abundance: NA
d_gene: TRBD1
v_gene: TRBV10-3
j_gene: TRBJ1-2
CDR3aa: CAIMTGQGQKGYGYTF
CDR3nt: TGTGCCATCATGACAGGACAGGGTCAAAAAGGCTATGGCTACACCTTC

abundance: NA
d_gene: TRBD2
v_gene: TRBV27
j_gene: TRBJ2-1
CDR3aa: CASRTNNPLAEAYNEQFF
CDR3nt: TGTGCCAGCAGAACCAACAACCCCCTAGCGGAAGCCTACAATGAGCAGTTCTTC

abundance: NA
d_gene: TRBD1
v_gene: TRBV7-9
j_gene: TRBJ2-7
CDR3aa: CASSWDSYEQYF
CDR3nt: TGTGCCAGCAGCTGGGACAGTTACGAGCAGTACTTC

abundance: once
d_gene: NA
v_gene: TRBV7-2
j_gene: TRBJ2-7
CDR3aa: CASSFMARGEQYF
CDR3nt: TGTGCCAGCAGCTTCATGGCCCGGGGCGAGCAGTACTTC

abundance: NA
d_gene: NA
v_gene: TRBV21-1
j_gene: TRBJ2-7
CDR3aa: CASSKKGQDTYEQYF
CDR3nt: TGTGCCAGCAGCAAAAAGGGACAGGACACCTACGAGCAGTACTTC

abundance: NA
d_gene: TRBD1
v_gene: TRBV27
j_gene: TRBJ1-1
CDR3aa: CASSSQRTGGMNTEAFF
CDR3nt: TGTGCCAGCAGTTCCCAAAGAACAGGGGGAATGAACACTGAAGCTTTCTTT

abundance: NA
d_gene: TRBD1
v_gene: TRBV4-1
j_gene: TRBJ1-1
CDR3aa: CASSQDGQGMTEAFF
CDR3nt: TGCGCCAGCAGCCAAGACGGACAGGGTATGACTGAAGCTTTCTTT

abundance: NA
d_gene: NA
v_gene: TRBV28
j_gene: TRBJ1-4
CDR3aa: CASSPPRLRLPEKLFF
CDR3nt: TGTGCCAGCAGTCCCCCCCGCTTGCGACTCCCAGAAAAACTGTTTTTT

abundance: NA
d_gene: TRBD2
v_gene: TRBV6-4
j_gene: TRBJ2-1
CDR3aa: CASSEAGGSFNEQFF
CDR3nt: TGTGCCAGCAGTGAAGCGGGAGGGTCTTTTAATGAGCAGTTCTTC

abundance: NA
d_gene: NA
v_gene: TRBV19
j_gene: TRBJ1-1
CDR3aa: CARKTQIKHGTEAFF
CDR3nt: TGTGCCAGAAAAACCCAGATAAAACACGGGACTGAAGCTTTCTTT

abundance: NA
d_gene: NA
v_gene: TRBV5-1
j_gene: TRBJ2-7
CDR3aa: CASSLGSYPDEQYF
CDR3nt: TGCGCCAGCAGCTTGGGGTCGTATCCGGACGAGCAGTACTTC

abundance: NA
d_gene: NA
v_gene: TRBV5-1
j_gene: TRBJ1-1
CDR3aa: CASSLDRVDEAFF
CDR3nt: TGCGCCAGCAGCTTGGACAGGGTGGATGAAGCTTTCTTT

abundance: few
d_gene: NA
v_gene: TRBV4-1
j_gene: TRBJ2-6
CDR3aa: CASSQDIGAVFSGANVLTF
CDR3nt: TGCGCCAGCAGCCAAGATATCGGAGCCGTATTCTCTGGGGCCAACGTCCTGACTTTC

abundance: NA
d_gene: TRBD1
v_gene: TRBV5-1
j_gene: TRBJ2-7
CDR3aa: CASSLAGQGVDEQYF
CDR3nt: TGCGCCAGCAGCTTGGCTGGACAGGGGGTTGACGAGCAGTACTTC

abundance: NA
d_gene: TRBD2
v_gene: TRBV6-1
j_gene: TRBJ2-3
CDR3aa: CASSERRGGTDTQYF
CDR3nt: TGTGCCAGCAGTGAGCGGCGGGGGGGGACAGATACGCAGTATTTT

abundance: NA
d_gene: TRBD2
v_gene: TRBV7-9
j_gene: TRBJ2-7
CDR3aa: CASSHPGGSSYEQYF
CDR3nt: TGTGCCAGCAGCCACCCCGGGGGGAGCTCCTACGAGCAGTACTTC

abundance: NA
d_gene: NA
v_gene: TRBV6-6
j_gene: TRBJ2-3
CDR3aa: CASSMGHTGVTDTQYF
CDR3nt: TGTGCCAGCAGTATGGGGCATACGGGGGTCACAGATACGCAGTATTTT

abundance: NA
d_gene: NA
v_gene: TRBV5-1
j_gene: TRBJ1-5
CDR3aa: CASSSGGNQPQHF
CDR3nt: TGCGCCAGCAGCTCTGGGGGGAATCAGCCCCAGCATTTT

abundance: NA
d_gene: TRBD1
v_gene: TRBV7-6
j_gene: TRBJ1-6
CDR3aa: CASSQTGAAFMYNSPLHF
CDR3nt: TGTGCCAGCAGCCAGACAGGGGCCGCGTTTATGTATAATTCACCCCTCCACTTT

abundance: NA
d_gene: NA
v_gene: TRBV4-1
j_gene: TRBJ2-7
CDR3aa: CASSQDSSYEQYF
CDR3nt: TGCGCCAGCAGCCAAGATAGTTCCTACGAGCAGTACTTC

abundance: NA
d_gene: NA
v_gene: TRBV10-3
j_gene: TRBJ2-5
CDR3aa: CAINKGEGETQYF
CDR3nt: TGTGCCATCAATAAGGGGGAAGGAGAGACCCAGTACTTC

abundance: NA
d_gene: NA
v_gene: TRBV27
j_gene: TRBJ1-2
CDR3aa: CASSRSGYGYTF
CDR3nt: TGTGCCAGCAGTAGGTCGGGCTATGGCTACACCTTC

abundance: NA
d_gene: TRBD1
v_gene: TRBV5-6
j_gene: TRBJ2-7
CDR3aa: CASSRDREIYEQYF
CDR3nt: TGTGCCAGCAGCCGCGACAGGGAAATCTACGAGCAGTACTTC

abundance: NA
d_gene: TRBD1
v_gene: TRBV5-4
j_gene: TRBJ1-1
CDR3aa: CASNPQGMDTEAFF
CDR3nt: TGTGCCAGCAACCCACAGGGGATGGACACTGAAGCTTTCTTT

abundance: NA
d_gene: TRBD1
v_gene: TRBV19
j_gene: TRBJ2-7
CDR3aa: CASSVTGTGFYEQYF
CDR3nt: TGTGCCAGTAGTGTGACCGGGACAGGGTTTTACGAGCAGTACTTC

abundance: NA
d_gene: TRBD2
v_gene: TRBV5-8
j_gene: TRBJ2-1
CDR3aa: CASSLDSGRGTGAYNEQFF
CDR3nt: TGTGCCAGCAGCTTAGATAGCGGGAGAGGGACCGGGGCCTACAATGAGCAGTTCTTC

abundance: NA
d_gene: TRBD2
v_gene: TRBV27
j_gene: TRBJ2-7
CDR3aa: CASSPAWGDLAGGPIEEQYF
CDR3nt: TGTGCCAGCAGTCCAGCGTGGGGGGACCTAGCGGGAGGGCCAATCGAAGAGCAGTACTTC

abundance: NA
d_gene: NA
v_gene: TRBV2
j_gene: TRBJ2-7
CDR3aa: CASSPRRVIPLLYEQYF
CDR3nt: TGTGCCAGCAGTCCCCGTCGGGTTATCCCACTTCTTTACGAGCAGTACTTC

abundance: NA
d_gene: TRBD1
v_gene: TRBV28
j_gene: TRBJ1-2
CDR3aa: CATRITGGNYGYTF
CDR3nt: TGTGCCACTCGAATCACAGGGGGGAACTATGGCTACACCTTC

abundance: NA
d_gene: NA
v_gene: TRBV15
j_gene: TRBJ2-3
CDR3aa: CATSRGLNREPDTQYF
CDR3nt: TGTGCCACCAGCAGAGGACTGAACAGGGAGCCAGATACGCAGTATTTT

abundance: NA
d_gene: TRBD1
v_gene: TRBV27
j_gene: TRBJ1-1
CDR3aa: CASSHTGTGGTEAFF
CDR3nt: TGTGCCAGCAGTCATACCGGGACAGGGGGTACTGAAGCTTTCTTT

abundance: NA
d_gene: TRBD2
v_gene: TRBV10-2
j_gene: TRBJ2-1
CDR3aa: CASRRGVSGRGPSSYNEQFF
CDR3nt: TGCGCCAGTAGACGAGGGGTAAGCGGGAGAGGCCCTTCTTCCTACAATGAGCAGTTCTTC

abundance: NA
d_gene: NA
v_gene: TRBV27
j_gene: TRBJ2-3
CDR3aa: CASRIGGDTQYF
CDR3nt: TGTGCCAGCAGGATAGGGGGAGATACGCAGTATTTT

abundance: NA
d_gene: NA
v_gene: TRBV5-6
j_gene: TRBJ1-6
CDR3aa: CASSNRLNSPLHF
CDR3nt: TGTGCCAGCAGCAATCGGTTAAATTCACCCCTCCACTTT

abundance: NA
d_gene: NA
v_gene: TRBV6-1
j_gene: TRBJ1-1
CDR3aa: CASSERGTEAFF
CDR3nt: TGTGCCAGCAGTGAAAGGGGGACTGAAGCTTTCTTT

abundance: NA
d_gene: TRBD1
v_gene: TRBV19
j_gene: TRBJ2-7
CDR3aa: CASSIGTGEVDEQYF
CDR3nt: TGTGCCAGTAGTATAGGGACAGGGGAAGTGGACGAGCAGTACTTC

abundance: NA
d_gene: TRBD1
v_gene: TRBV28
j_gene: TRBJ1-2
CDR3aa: CASRLDRGGRNYGYTF
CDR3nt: TGTGCCAGCAGGCTAGACAGGGGGGGAAGGAACTATGGCTACACCTTC

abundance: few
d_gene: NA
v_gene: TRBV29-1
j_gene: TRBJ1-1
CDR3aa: CSVDKGRTANTEAFF
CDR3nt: TGCAGCGTTGACAAGGGAAGGACAGCGAACACTGAAGCTTTCTTT

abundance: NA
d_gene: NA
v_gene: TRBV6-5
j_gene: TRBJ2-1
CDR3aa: CASKVVAGNEQFF
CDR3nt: TGTGCCAGCAAGGTGGTGGCGGGAAATGAGCAGTTCTTC

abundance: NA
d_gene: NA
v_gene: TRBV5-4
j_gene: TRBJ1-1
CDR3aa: CASSLRARDTEAFF
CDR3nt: TGTGCCAGCAGCCTCCGAGCTCGGGACACTGAAGCTTTCTTT